This paragraph covers one T cell receptor (beta chain) sequence. Its antigen is unknown. This sample was included in a study of cytomegalovirus exposure and HLA in healthy donors. Study outcomes and limitations: A later analysis showed that HLA-associated TCR beta chains had undergone more clonal expansion than equally common others. The study designated about 160 TCR beta chains cytomegalovirus-associated. An analysis was carried out later, and it reportedly showed fewer N-insertions in an Asian-associated ancestry cluster than the roughly 670-donor mean.

The PCR employed 60 Vbeta primers together with 13 Jbeta primers. Repertoires were generated with immunoSEQ multiplex PCR, while TCRdb's copy carries only in-frame clones and drops some. The top ten clones hold over 2.5% of a sample with 150,000 to 200,000 clones, 62% of them seen once. Germline-derived CDR1 and CDR2 are SGHTS and YDEGEE. The CDR3 has 20 residues. The ends were cut back, 6 bases at V and 1 base at J, with 31 bases in the middle. The TCR was taken from a man between 40 and 49 years old in good health and CMV-seronegative. V and J are TRBV5-8 and TRBJ1-1; D gene unclear. The specimen was PBMCs. DNA for the CDR3: TGTGCCAGCACCACTGGGGAAGACTATCCCGTAACGCCTCAGAACACTGAAGCTTTCTTT. Translated: CASTTGEDYPVTPQNTEAFF.